This T cell receptor beta chain appears in the sequencing data of a study of blood T cell repertoires in COVID-19. Turning to the study itself: Both acute and convalescent COVID-19 samples were obtained from the United States, Italy and Spain. PBMCs, B-cell-depleted T cells, or T cells were the source of the cDNA or gDNA that made up the material.

In the authors' workflow: Estimates of nucleated cell counts were drawn from the amplification of reference gene primers. Repertoires were generated with immunoSEQ multiplex PCR, while TCRdb's copy carries only in-frame clones and drops some. V, J and clone size derive from that table, while D and trimming were established from the DNA sequence. The repertoire holds 90,000 to 100,000 clones, around 88% seen once, with less than 2% in the top ten. The sequenced material came from peripheral blood. The TCR originated in an elderly man with acute or convalescent COVID-19.

The CDR3 DNA is TGTGCCAGTAGTATTTCTCCCGGCACAGATACGCAGTATTTT. It yields the protein CASSISPGTDTQYF. This rearrangement joins TRBV19 to TRBJ2-3; D is unclear. The ends were cut back, 3 bases at V and 1 base at J, with 8 bases in the middle. Germline loops: CDR1 LNHDA, CDR2 SQIVND (reference sequence). The CDR3 is 14 amino acids.